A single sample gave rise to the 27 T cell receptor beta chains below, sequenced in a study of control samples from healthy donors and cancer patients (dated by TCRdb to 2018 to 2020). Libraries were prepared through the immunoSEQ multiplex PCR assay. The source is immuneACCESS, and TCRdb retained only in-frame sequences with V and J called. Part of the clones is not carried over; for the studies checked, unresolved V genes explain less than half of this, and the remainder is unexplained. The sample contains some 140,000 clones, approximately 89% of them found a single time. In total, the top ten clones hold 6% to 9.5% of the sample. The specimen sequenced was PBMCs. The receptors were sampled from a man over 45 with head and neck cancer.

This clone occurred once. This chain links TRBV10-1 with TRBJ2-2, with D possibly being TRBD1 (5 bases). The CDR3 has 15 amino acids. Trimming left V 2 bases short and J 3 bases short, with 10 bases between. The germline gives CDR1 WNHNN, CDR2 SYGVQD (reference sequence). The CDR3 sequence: CASSEGVRDTGELFF. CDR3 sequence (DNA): TGCGCCAGCAGTGAGGGGGTCAGGGACACCGGGGAGCTGTTTTTT.

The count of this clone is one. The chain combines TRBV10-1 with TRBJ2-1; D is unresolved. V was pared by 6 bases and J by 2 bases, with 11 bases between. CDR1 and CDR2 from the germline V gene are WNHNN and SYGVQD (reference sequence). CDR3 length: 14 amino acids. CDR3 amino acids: CASSQGSPYNEQFF. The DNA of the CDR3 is TGCGCCAGCAGCCAAGGAAGCCCCTACAATGAGCAGTTCTTC.

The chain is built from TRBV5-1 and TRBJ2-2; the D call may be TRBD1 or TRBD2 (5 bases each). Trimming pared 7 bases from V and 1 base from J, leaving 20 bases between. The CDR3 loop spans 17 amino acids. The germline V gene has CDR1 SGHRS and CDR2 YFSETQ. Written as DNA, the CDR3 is TGCGCCAGCGTCCTTCGACCCGGGACCCAGAACACCGGGGAGCTGTTTTTT. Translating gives CASVLRPGTQNTGELFF.

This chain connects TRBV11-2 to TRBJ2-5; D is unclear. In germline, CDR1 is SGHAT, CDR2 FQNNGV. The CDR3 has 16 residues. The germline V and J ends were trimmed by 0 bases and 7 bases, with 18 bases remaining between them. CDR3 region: CASSLDSRQEKGTQYF. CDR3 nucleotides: TGTGCCAGCAGCTTAGATTCGAGGCAGGAAAAGGGGACCCAGTACTTC. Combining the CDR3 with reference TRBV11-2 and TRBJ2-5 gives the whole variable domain EAGVAQSPRYKIIEKRQSVAFWCNPISGHATLYWYQQILGQGPKLLIQFQNNGVVDDSQLPKDRFSAERLKGVDSTLKIQPAKLEDSAVYLCASSLDSRQEKGTQYFGPGTRLLVL.

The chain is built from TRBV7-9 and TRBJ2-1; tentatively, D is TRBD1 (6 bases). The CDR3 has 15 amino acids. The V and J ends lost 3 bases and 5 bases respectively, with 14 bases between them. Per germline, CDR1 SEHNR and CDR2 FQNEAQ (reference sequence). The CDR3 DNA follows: TGTGCCAGCAGCTTCGGCAGGGGATCACACAATGAGCAGTTCTTC. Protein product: CASSFGRGSHNEQFF. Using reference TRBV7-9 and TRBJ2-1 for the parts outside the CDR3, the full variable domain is DTGVSQNPRHKITKRGQNVTFRCDPISEHNRLYWYRQTLGQGPEFLTYFQNEAQLEKSRLLSDRFSAERPKGSFSTLEIQRTEQGDSAMYLCASSFGRGSHNEQFFGPGTRLTVL.

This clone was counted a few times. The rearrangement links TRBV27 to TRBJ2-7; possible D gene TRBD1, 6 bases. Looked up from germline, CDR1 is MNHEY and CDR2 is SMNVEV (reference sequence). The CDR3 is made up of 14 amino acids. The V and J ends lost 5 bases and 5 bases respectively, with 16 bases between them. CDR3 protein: CASSASYRAHEQYF. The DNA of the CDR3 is TGTGCCAGCAGTGCCTCCTACAGGGCTCACGAGCAGTACTTC.

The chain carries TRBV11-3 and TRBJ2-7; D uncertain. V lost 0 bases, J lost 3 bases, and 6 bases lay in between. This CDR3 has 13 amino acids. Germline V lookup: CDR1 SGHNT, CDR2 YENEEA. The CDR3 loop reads CASSLDGDYEQYF. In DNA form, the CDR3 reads TGTGCCAGCAGCTTAGACGGAGACTACGAGCAGTACTTC.

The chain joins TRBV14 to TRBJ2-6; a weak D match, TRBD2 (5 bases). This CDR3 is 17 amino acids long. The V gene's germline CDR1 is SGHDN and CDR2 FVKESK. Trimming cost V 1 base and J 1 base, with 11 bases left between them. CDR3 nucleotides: TGTGCCAGCAGCCAAGGGGAACGAGGGTCTGGGGCCAACGTCCTGACTTTC. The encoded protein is CASSQGERGSGANVLTF.

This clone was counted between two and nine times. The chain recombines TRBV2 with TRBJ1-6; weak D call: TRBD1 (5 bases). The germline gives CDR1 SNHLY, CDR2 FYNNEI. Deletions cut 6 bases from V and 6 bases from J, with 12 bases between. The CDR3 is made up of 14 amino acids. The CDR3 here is CASSMQGVNSPLHF. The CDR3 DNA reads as TGTGCCAGCAGCATGCAGGGTGTTAATTCACCCCTCCACTTT.

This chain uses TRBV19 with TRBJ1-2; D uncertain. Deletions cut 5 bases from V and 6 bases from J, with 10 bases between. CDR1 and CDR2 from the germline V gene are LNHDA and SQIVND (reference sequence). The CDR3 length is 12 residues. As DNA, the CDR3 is TGTGCCAGTAGTGCTGGACTCGATGGCTACACCTTC. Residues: CASSAGLDGYTF.

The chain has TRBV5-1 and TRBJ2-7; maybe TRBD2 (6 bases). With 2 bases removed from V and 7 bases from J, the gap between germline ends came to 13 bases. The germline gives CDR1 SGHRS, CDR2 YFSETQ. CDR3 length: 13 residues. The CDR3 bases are TGCGCCAGCAGCTTAGAGCCGGGGAGGGAGCAGTACTTC. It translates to CASSLEPGREQYF.

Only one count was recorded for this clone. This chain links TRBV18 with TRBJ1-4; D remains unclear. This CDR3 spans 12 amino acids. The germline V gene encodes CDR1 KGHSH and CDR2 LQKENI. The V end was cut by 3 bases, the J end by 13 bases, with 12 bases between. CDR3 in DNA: TGTGCCAGCTCACCGATGGGCCAGCGACTGTTTTTT. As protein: CASSPMGQRLFF.

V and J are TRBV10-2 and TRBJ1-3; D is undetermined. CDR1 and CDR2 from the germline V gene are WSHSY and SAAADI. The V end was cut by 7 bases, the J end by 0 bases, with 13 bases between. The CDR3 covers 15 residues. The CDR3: CASIGVGSSGNTIYF. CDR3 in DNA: TGCGCCAGCATCGGAGTCGGGAGCTCTGGAAACACCATATATTTT.

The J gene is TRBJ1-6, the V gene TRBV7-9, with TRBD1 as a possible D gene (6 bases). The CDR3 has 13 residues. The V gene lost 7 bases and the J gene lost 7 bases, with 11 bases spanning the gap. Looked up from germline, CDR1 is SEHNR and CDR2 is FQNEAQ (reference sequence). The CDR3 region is CASTKGGNSPLHF. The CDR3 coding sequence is TGTGCCAGCACCAAGGGGGGGAATTCACCCCTCCACTTT.

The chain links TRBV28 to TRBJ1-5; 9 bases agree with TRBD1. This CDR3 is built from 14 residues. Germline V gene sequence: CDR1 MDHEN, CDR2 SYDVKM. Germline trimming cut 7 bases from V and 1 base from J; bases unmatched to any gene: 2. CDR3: CASNGQGSNQPQHF. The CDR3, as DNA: TGTGCCAGCAACGGACAGGGGAGCAATCAGCCCCAGCATTTT.

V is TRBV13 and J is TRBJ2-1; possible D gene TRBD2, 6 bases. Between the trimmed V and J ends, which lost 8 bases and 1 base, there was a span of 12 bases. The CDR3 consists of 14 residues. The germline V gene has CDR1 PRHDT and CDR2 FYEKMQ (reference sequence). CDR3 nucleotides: TGTGCCAGCGGGGAGGCGGGTTCCTACAATGAGCAGTTCTTC. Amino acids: CASGEAGSYNEQFF.

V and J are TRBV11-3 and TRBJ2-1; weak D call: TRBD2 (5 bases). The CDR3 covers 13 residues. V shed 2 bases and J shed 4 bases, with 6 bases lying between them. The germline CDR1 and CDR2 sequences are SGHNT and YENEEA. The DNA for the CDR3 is TGTGCCAGCAGCTTACCGGGGTACAATGAGCAGTTCTTC. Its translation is CASSLPGYNEQFF.

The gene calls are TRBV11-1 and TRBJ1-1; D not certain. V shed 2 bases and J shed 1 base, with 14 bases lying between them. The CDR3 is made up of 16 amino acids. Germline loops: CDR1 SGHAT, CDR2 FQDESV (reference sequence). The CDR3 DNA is TGTGCCAGCAGCTTATTTGGGCCTCTCAAGAACACTGAAGCTTTCTTT. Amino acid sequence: CASSLFGPLKNTEAFF. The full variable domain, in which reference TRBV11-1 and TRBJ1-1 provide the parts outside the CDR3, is EAEVAQSPRYKITEKSQAVAFWCDPISGHATLYWYRQILGQGPELLVQFQDESVVDDSQLPKDRFSAERLKGVDSTLKIQPAELGDSAMYLCASSLFGPLKNTEAFFGQGTRLTVV.

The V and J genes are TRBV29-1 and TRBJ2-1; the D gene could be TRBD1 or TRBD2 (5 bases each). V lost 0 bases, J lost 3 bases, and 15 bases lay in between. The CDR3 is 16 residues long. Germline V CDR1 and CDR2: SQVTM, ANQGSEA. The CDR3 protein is CSVEDSQERGYNEQFF. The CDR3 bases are TGCAGCGTTGAAGACTCCCAGGAGAGGGGCTACAATGAGCAGTTCTTC.

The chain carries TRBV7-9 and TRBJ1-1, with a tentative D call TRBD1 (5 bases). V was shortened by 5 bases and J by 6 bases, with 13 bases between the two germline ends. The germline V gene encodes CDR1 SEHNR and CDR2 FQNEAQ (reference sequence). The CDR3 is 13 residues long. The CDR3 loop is CASSLVGDPEAFF. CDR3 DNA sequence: TGTGCCAGCAGCCTCGTAGGGGATCCTGAAGCTTTCTTT.

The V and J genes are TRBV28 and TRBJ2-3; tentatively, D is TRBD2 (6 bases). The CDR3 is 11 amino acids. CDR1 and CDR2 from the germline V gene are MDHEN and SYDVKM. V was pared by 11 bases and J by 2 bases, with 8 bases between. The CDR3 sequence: CAWGVTDTQYF. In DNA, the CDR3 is TGTGCCTGGGGGGTCACAGATACGCAGTATTTT. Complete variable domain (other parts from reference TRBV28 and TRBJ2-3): DVKVTQSSRYLVKRTGEKVFLECVQDMDHENMFWYRQDPGLGLRLIYFSYDVKMKEKGDIPEGYSVSREKKERFSLILESASTNQTSMYLCAWGVTDTQYFGPGTRLTVL.

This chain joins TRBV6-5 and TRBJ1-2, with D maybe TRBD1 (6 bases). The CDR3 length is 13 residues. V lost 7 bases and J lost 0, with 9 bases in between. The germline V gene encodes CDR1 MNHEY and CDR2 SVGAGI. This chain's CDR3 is CASKDSSNYGYTF. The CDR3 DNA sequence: TGTGCCAGCAAGGACAGTTCTAACTATGGCTACACCTTC.

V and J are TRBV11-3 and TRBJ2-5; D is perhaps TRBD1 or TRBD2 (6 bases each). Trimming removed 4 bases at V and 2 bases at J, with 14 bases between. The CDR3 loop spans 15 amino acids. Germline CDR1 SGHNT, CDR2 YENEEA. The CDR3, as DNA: TGTGCCAGCAGCTCACAGGGAGGTGGTCAAGAGACCCAGTACTTC. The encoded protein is CASSSQGGGQETQYF.

For the CDR3, the DNA is TGTGCCAGCAGCTTGGTACCTACTGAGCAGTTCTTC. This translates into CASSLVPTEQFF. V usage is TRBV5-6 and J usage is TRBJ2-1; D is uncertain. Germline loops: CDR1 SGHDT, CDR2 YYEEEE. CDR3 size: 12 residues. V was trimmed by 0 bases and J by 9 bases, leaving 7 bases between them.

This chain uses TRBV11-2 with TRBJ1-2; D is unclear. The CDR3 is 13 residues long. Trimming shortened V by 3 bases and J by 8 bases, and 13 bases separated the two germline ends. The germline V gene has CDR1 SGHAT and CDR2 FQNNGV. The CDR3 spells CASSFWEADGYTF. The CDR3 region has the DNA TGTGCCAGCAGCTTTTGGGAAGCAGACGGCTACACCTTC.

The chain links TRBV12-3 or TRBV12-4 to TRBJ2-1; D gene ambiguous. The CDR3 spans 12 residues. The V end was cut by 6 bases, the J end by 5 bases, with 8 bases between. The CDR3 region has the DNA TGTGCCAGCAGGCCCCCACACAATGAGCAGTTCTTC. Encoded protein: CASRPPHNEQFF.

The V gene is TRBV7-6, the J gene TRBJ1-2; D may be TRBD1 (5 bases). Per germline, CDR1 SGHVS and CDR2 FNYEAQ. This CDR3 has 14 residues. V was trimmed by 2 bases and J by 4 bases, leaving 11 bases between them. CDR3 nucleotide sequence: TGTGCCAGCAGCTTATCAGGGACGGCCTATGGCTACACCTTC. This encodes CASSLSGTAYGYTF.